One and the same sample provided the 15 T cell receptor beta chains below, sequenced in a study of OX40 agonist ivuxolimab in advanced cancers. TCRdb's table, derived via immunoSEQ multiplex PCR, lists solely in-frame clones and lacks some. The sample contains more than 50,000 clones, 82% of which appear only once. The sample was CD4+ or CD8+ T cells sorted from blood, taken in a trial of the OX40 agonist ivuxolimab. These receptor sequences come from an adult with an advanced solid tumor such as melanoma, head and neck, liver or kidney cancer.

The rearrangement links TRBV5-1 to TRBJ2-7; D perhaps matches TRBD2 (5 bases). The CDR3 spans 12 residues. Germline V CDR1 and CDR2: SGHRS, YFSETQ. V shed 5 bases and J shed 3 bases, with 9 bases lying between them. The CDR3 coding sequence is TGCGCCAGCAGGAGAGAGGGCTACGAGCAGTACTTC. It specifies CASRREGYEQYF.

The chain recombines TRBV9 with TRBJ2-1; 11 bases agree with TRBD2. The V and J ends lost 4 bases and 3 bases, in that order; junction bases with no gene match: 9. Germline values: CDR1 SGDLS, CDR2 YYNGEE. This CDR3 contains 17 residues. For the CDR3, the DNA is TGTGCCAGCAGCACCTTAGCGGGGGGGCTCCTCTACAATGAGCAGTTCTTC. This gives the protein CASSTLAGGLLYNEQFF. The full variable domain, rest sourced from reference TRBV9 and TRBJ2-1, is DSGVTQTPKHLITATGQRVTLRCSPRSGDLSVYWYQQSLDQGLQFLIQYYNGEERAKGNILERFSAQQFPDLHSELNLSSLELGDSALYFCASSTLAGGLLYNEQFFGPGTRLTVL.

The genes are TRBV5-6 and TRBJ2-3, with a tentative D call TRBD2 (5 bases). The V gene's germline CDR1 is SGHDT and CDR2 YYEEEE. The CDR3 has 16 residues. Trimming removed 1 base from V and 0 bases from J, with 12 bases in between. CDR3 sequence reads: CASSLSPADSTDTQYF. CDR3 sequence (DNA): TGTGCCAGCAGCTTGTCGCCAGCGGATAGCACAGATACGCAGTATTTT.

The sample holds one count of this clone. The chain uses TRBV4-2 and TRBJ2-3, with D hard to call. V lost 1 base and J 2 bases, leaving 7 bases between the germline ends. Germline V gives CDR1 LGHNA, CDR2 YNFKEQ. The length of the CDR3 is 14 residues. The CDR3: CASSQGDDTDTQYF. The CDR3 region has the DNA TGTGCCAGCAGCCAAGGTGACGACACAGATACGCAGTATTTT.

This clone was detected once. V and J are TRBV19 and TRBJ2-1, with a weak D call TRBD2 (6 bases). The germline V gene encodes CDR1 LNHDA and CDR2 SQIVND (reference sequence). V lost 5 bases and J 6 bases, leaving 14 bases between the germline ends. There are 14 residues in the CDR3. The CDR3 spells CASSWEAGRNEQFF. CDR3 nucleotide sequence: TGTGCCAGTAGTTGGGAGGCGGGGCGCAATGAGCAGTTCTTC.

This clone was detected once. The chain joins TRBV11-2 to TRBJ1-2; the match to TRBD1 covers 8 bases. The CDR3 sequence is 14 residues long. V was pared by 4 bases and J by 8 bases, with 9 bases of the junction left unmatched. Germline CDR1 is SGHAT and CDR2 is FQNNGV. This CDR3 reads CASSYSTGDEGYTF. The CDR3 bases are TGTGCCAGCAGCTACTCGACAGGGGATGAAGGCTACACCTTC.

This clone was seen just once. This chain joins TRBV19 and TRBJ2-1; a possible D gene is TRBD2 (6 bases). CDR1 and CDR2 (germline): LNHDA, SQIVND (reference sequence). Trimming cost V 5 bases and J 0 bases, with 20 bases left between them. The CDR3 loop spans 18 amino acids. CDR3 in amino acids: CASSPAGRTQSSYNEQFF. In DNA form, the CDR3 reads TGTGCCAGTAGTCCGGCGGGGCGAACACAAAGCTCCTACAATGAGCAGTTCTTC. Complete variable domain (other parts from reference TRBV19 and TRBJ2-1): DGGITQSPKYLFRKEGQNVTLSCEQNLNHDAMYWYRQDPGQGLRLIYYSQIVNDFQKGDIAEGYSVSREKKESFPLTVTSAQKNPTAFYLCASSPAGRTQSSYNEQFFGPGTRLTVL.

The CDR3 nucleotides read TGTGCCAGCAGTTTAGGGACAGGCCCTATGAACACTGAAGCTTTCTTT. This sequence encodes CASSLGTGPMNTEAFF. This sequence joins TRBV27 and TRBJ1-1, with TRBD1 matching 8 bases. With V trimmed by 2 bases and J by 0 bases, 5 bases remained unmatched. The CDR3 loop spans 16 amino acids. Looked up from germline, CDR1 is MNHEY and CDR2 is SMNVEV (reference sequence).

This chain joins TRBV6-5 and TRBJ2-5, with TRBD2 identical over 8 bases. This CDR3 comprises 13 residues. V was pared by 8 bases and J by 3 bases, with 5 bases of the junction left unmatched. CDR1 MNHEY and CDR2 SVGAGI come from the germline V gene. CDR3: CASFTSGKETQYF. The CDR3 DNA reads as TGTGCCAGCTTTACTAGCGGAAAAGAGACCCAGTACTTC.

The chain has TRBV7-2 and TRBJ1-6; no reliable D call. CDR1 is SGHTA and CDR2 is FQGNSA in the germline V gene. Trimming removed 2 bases at V and 7 bases at J, with 9 bases between. CDR3 length: 14 amino acids. CDR3 sequence reads: CASSLTVLNSPLHF. Written as DNA, the CDR3 is TGTGCCAGCAGCTTAACGGTTCTGAATTCACCCCTCCACTTT.

The gene calls are TRBV7-9 and TRBJ2-4, with D perhaps matching TRBD1 (6 bases). The CDR3 covers 17 residues. In germline, CDR1 is SEHNR, CDR2 FQNEAQ (reference sequence). V lost 0 bases and J 0 bases, leaving 12 bases between the germline ends. For the CDR3, the DNA is TGTGCCAGCAGCTTAGCGGGGGCAAGAATAGCCAAAAACATTCAGTACTTC. Translation gives CASSLAGARIAKNIQYF.

The chain combines TRBV5-5 with TRBJ2-1; D is ambiguous. The CDR3 loop spans 14 amino acids. The germline CDR1 and CDR2 sequences are SGHKS and YYEKEE (reference sequence). The V end was cut by 2 bases, the J end by 5 bases, with 11 bases between. The CDR3 loop reads CASSFWYRDNEQFF. Here the CDR3 DNA reads TGTGCCAGCAGCTTCTGGTATAGAGACAATGAGCAGTTCTTC. The whole variable domain, filled in from reference TRBV5-5 and TRBJ2-1, reads DAGVTQSPTHLIKTRGQQVTLRCSPISGHKSVSWYQQVLGQGPQFIFQYYEKEERGRGNFPDRFSARQFPNYSSELNVNALLLGDSALYLCASSFWYRDNEQFFGPGTRLTVL.

This chain connects TRBV4-2 to TRBJ2-7, with D possibly matching TRBD2 (6 bases). The V end lost 0 bases, the J end lost 0 bases, and 9 bases lay between the germline ends. CDR1 LGHNA and CDR2 YNFKEQ come from the germline V gene. The CDR3 has 15 amino acids. CDR3 in amino acids: CASSQEQRASYEQYF. The CDR3 nucleotides read TGTGCCAGCAGCCAAGAGCAGCGGGCCTCCTACGAGCAGTACTTC.

The rearrangement links TRBV7-2 to TRBJ2-4, with D tentatively TRBD2 (6 bases). V was trimmed by 1 base and J by 3 bases, leaving 13 bases between them. The CDR3 extends over 16 amino acids. Germline V CDR1 and CDR2: SGHTA, FQGNSA. CDR3 DNA: TGTGCCAGCAGCTTAGGGCCTAGCGCACACAAAAACATTCAGTACTTC. It encodes CASSLGPSAHKNIQYF. The full variable domain, rest sourced from reference TRBV7-2 and TRBJ2-4, is GAGVSQSPSNKVTEKGKDVELRCDPISGHTALYWYRQSLGQGLEFLIYFQGNSAPDKSGLPSDRFSAERTGGSVSTLTIQRTQQEDSAVYLCASSLGPSAHKNIQYFGAGTRLSVL.

This clone turned up a few times. This chain's CDR3 is CASSLASGRVNEQFF. CDR3 nucleotide sequence: TGTGCCAGCAGCTTAGCTAGCGGGAGGGTCAATGAGCAGTTCTTC. The chain links TRBV7-2 to TRBJ2-1, with TRBD2 matching over 11 bases. The CDR3 totals 15 residues. The V gene end was trimmed by 0 bases and the J gene end by 6 bases; junction bases not matched to a gene: 1. Per germline, CDR1 SGHTA and CDR2 FQGNSA.